Following are 13 T cell receptor beta chains from one sample sequenced in a study of cytomegalovirus exposure and HLA in healthy donors. PCR employed 60 Vbeta and 13 Jbeta primers. Sequencing was performed with immunoSEQ multiplex PCR; in TCRdb, only in-frame clones are kept and a portion is missing. The repertoire holds 110,000 or so clones, with under 80% as singletons. The sample was PBMCs. These TCRs come from a woman between 50 and 59 years old in good health and CMV-seropositive.

The genes are TRBV6-5 and TRBJ2-3, with 7 bases matching TRBD1. J was trimmed by 4 bases and V by 6 bases; bases with no gene match: 4. The germline V gene has CDR1 MNHEY and CDR2 SVGAGI. The length of the CDR3 is 13 residues. In DNA form, the CDR3 reads TGTGCCAGCAGGAGAGGGGGCCCAGATACGCAGTATTTT. Encoded protein: CASRRGGPDTQYF.

This rearrangement joins TRBV19 to TRBJ2-7, with TRBD1 as a possible D gene (6 bases). The CDR3 runs to 13 residues. Germline V gene lookup returns CDR1 LNHDA and CDR2 SQIVND (reference sequence). V was clipped by 7 bases and J by 5 bases, with 15 bases between them. The DNA for the CDR3 is TGTGCCAGTAAAGGCAGGGGAGTCGACGAGCAGTACTTC. Its translation: CASKGRGVDEQYF.

V and J are TRBV6-5 and TRBJ2-5; the D gene is possibly TRBD2 (6 bases). Trimming removed 5 bases from V and 0 bases from J, with 10 bases in between. CDR1 and CDR2 from the germline V gene are MNHEY and SVGAGI. This CDR3 region has 14 residues. The CDR3 DNA sequence: TGTGCCAGCAGTGGACGGGGGAACCAAGAGACCCAGTACTTC. It translates to CASSGRGNQETQYF.

The V gene is TRBV7-6, the J gene TRBJ2-1; TRBD1 matches at 9 bases. The J segment lost 6 bases and the V segment lost 6 bases, leaving 3 bases of the junction unmatched. Germline V CDR1 and CDR2: SGHVS, FNYEAQ. CDR3 length: 13 amino acids. The CDR3: CASRRDRVNEQFF. The CDR3, as DNA: TGTGCCAGCAGGAGGGACAGGGTCAATGAGCAGTTCTTC. Using reference TRBV7-6 and TRBJ2-1 for the parts outside the CDR3, the full variable domain is GAGVSQSPRYKVTKRGQDVALRCDPISGHVSLYWYRQALGQGPEFLTYFNYEAQQDKSGLPNDRFSAERPEGSISTLTIQRTEQRDSAMYRCASRRDRVNEQFFGPGTRLTVL.

This clone was recorded once. V and J are TRBV28 and TRBJ2-7; D is possibly TRBD1 (6 bases). The V end lost 2 bases, the J end lost 6 bases, and 11 bases lay between the germline ends. Looked up from germline, CDR1 is MDHEN and CDR2 is SYDVKM. The CDR3 runs to 13 residues. This CDR3 reads CASSLTQGFEQYF. DNA of the CDR3: TGTGCCAGCAGTTTAACACAGGGTTTCGAGCAGTACTTC.

This clone was detected a few times. The chain combines TRBV5-5 with TRBJ1-3, with 10 nucleotides matching TRBD1. The ends lost 1 base at V and 7 bases at J; junction bases unmatched: 8. The CDR3 is 16 amino acids. CDR1 and CDR2 from the germline V gene are SGHKS and YYEKEE (reference sequence). CDR3 bases: TGTGCCAGCAGCTTGTTTTCCGTGGGACAGGGGAACACCATATATTTT. It encodes CASSLFSVGQGNTIYF.

The rearrangement joins TRBV10-1 to TRBJ1-5, with D hard to call. Germline V lookup: CDR1 WNHNN, CDR2 SYGVQD (reference sequence). Trimming removed 3 bases from V and 4 bases from J, with 10 bases in between. This CDR3 is 14 amino acids long. In nucleotides, the CDR3 is TGCGCCAGCAGTGATGCGGGAACGAATCAGCCCCAGCATTTT. Translation gives CASSDAGTNQPQHF.

The V and J genes are TRBV29-1 and TRBJ1-2; possible D gene TRBD1, 6 bases. Germline V gene data show CDR1 as SQVTM and CDR2 as ANQGSEA. The ends were cut back, 7 bases at V and 6 bases at J, with 15 bases in the middle. The CDR3 extends over 12 amino acids. The CDR3 region is CSAEGGADGYTF. The CDR3 bases are TGCAGCGCCGAGGGGGGGGCGGATGGCTACACCTTC.

The chain joins TRBV4-2 to TRBJ2-7, with D possibly TRBD1 on 6 matching bases. CDR1 is LGHNA and CDR2 is YNFKEQ in the germline V gene. The V gene lost 1 base and the J gene lost 2 bases, with 18 bases spanning the gap. The CDR3 runs 17 residues. Here the CDR3 DNA reads TGTGCCAGCAGCCAAGGGATAGGAGACAGGCCAACCTACGAGCAGTACTTC. Translation gives CASSQGIGDRPTYEQYF.

The chain couples TRBV7-6 to TRBJ2-5; 15 nucleotides match TRBD2. V was pared by 5 bases and J by 5 bases, with 9 bases of the junction left unmatched. This CDR3 is 17 amino acids long. In germline, CDR1 is SGHVS, CDR2 FNYEAQ. CDR3 DNA: TGTGCCAGCAGCGCCCCTGGGACTAGCGGGAGGTGGGAGACCCAGTACTTC. It specifies CASSAPGTSGRWETQYF.

This clone has a single count. The rearrangement links TRBV28 to TRBJ1-2; TRBD1 matches at 12 bases. Germline values: CDR1 MDHEN, CDR2 SYDVKM. The CDR3 runs 16 residues. J gave up 7 bases and V 5 bases, and 11 bases lay outside the gene matches. The CDR3 region is CASSASPGTGGGGYTF. In nucleotides, the CDR3 is TGTGCCAGCAGTGCATCCCCCGGGACAGGGGGCGGTGGCTACACCTTC.

This clone has only a few counts. This chain links TRBV4-1 with TRBJ2-3; D remains ambiguous. CDR3 length equals 15 residues. CDR1 MGHRA and CDR2 YSYEKL come from the germline V gene. Trimming cost V 2 bases and J 2 bases, with 11 bases left between them. CDR3 in amino acids: CASSQQESHTDTQYF. CDR3 in DNA: TGCGCCAGCAGCCAACAAGAGTCCCACACAGATACGCAGTATTTT.

This clone occurred a few times. J is TRBJ1-4 and V is TRBV4-3, with TRBD1 matching 8 bases. After removal of 3 bases from V and 2 bases from J, the junction contained 11 bases not matched to a gene. The CDR3 length is 18 residues. CDR1 is LGHNA, CDR2 YSLEER, per germline. CDR3 DNA sequence: TGCGCCAGCAGCCATTGGCCGGGACAGGCGGGCACTAATGAAAAACTGTTTTTT. Amino acid sequence: CASSHWPGQAGTNEKLFF.